This TCR beta chain comes out of a study of CD8+CD57+ T cells in acquired aplastic anemia. TCR beta VDJ and CDR3 were profiled, and genomic DNA was the template. Via MiXCR, TCRdb re-called the reads, giving one row per CDR3 protein. The sample lists some 200,000 distinct CDR3 sequences, around 63% occurring once. Trimming pared 6 bases from V and 0 bases from J, leaving 11 bases between. CDR3 length equals 15 residues. Germline CDR1 and CDR2: LNHDA and SQIVND (reference sequence). The chain links TRBV19 to TRBJ2-2; D is tentatively TRBD1 or TRBD2 (7 bases each). Specimen: sorted CD4+, CD8+, or CD8+CD57+ T cells (not recorded which) from PBMCs. The source of this sequence is a human donor in good health. The CDR3 spells CASRQGGANTGELFF. The CDR3 region has the DNA TGTGCCAGTAGGCAGGGGGGGGCGAACACCGGGGAGCTGTTTTTT.